The present entry profiles one T cell receptor (beta chain) with its context. In the original analysis: Using reference gene primer amplification, nucleated cell counts were estimated. Here immunoSEQ multiplex PCR was the method, and the copy in TCRdb shows in-frame clones only, minus some. For V, J and clone size, that table is used; D and trimming come from the DNA. Of some 74,000 clones in the sample, around 87% are singletons; the top ten hold 6.6%. This sample stems from a study of blood T cell repertoires in COVID-19. At the level of the study: Italy, Spain and the United States were the sources of the convalescent and acute COVID-19 samples. PBMCs, B-cell-depleted T cells, or T cells provided the cDNA or gDNA that made up the material.

This CDR3 has 15 residues. V lost 4 bases and J lost 0, with 11 bases in between. Germline-derived CDR1 and CDR2 are MNHEY and SMNVEV (reference sequence). Source material: peripheral blood. This receptor was identified in a man over 45 with active COVID-19. V gene TRBV27 combines with J gene TRBJ2-3; D possibly corresponds to TRBD2 (6 bases). For the CDR3, the DNA is TGTGCCAGCAGTTCCCCCACTAGCAGCACAGATACGCAGTATTTT. This encodes CASSSPTSSTDTQYF.